This T cell receptor beta chain comes out of a study of PD-1 blockade in classical Hodgkin lymphoma (dated by TCRdb to about 2020). For context, the study as a whole: Nivolumab dosing was 3 mg/kg intravenously every 2 weeks, continuing until either disease progression or unacceptable toxicity. To define a peripheral blood immune signature of response to PD-1 blockade in classical Hodgkin lymphoma, the study combined TCR beta sequencing with CyTOF.

Results and caveats for the whole study, not just this receptor: The study covered only a single clinical trial cohort, and the causes of the repertoire differences, possibly disease activity or prior therapy, were still not defined. Baseline TCR diversity was reported to be lower in newly diagnosed patients than in healthy donors, and even lower in relapsed/refractory patients. Patients starting nivolumab less than 1 year after ASCT had lower diversity and were excluded from later analyses to avoid confounding by immune reconstitution. Among trial patients, those achieving complete response had baseline diversity similar to that of newly diagnosed patients, while diversity was significantly lower in partial responders and progressors. A significant rise by C4D1 was seen in CD4+ but not CD8+ TCR diversity (p=0.0027 vs p=0.16), with the rise being most apparent in complete responders (p=0.02).

On this clone: The target of this receptor is not known. No much larger clonotype is one base removed from it; base qualities were not supplied.

CDR1 is given as MDHEN and CDR2 as SYDVKM, both from the germline V gene. From cysteine to phenylalanine, the CDR3 is 16 amino acids long. Only the CDR3 part of the read is kept: 48 bases, read in frame from the first base. V and J are trimmed by 6 bases and 3 bases, and the gene matches miss 8 bases of the junction. This specimen's time point label, interpreted: cycle 4 day 1 (C4D1), after more than five weeks of nivolumab. Every trial patient had relapsed following autologous stem cell transplantation, and prior brentuximab vedotin exposure was what differed among cohorts A, B and C. The trial cohort comprised approximately 55 patients with relapsed/refractory classical Hodgkin lymphoma whose best overall responses were complete response, partial response or progressive disease. In the multi-cohort phase II CheckMate 205 trial, trial patients received single-agent nivolumab. Best overall response was determined by an independent review committee according to the 2007 International Working Group response criteria. Trial PBMCs were collected immediately before nivolumab initiation (C1D1) and during therapy at cycle 2 day 1 and cycle 4 day 1. Peripheral blood was collected in 8 mL Vacutainer Cell Preparation Tubes, from which PBMCs were isolated by centrifugation and then cryopreserved.

The Qiagen DNeasy kit was used to extract genomic DNA both from unsorted PBMCs and from the negatively selected CD4+ and CD8+ fractions. Using primers that anneal to V and J segments, immunoSEQ multiplex PCR amplified the TCR beta CDR3 regions. A synthetic immune receptor repertoire was used to minimize amplification bias, and any remaining bias was removed computationally after sequencing. In the source study's methods: Custom Python scripts were used to quantify repertoire diversity as the Shannon entropy index. Unsorted, CD4+ and CD8+ repertoires were analyzed separately, except in combined analyses where CD4+ and CD8+ sequences were merged in silico. Clonal expansion was defined as at least a 2-fold frequency increase after treatment relative to C1D1, with a pseudocount of 0.5 for undetected baseline clones. Singleton clones were defined as clones with 0 or 1 copy at C1D1, and non-singleton clones were defined as clones with 2 or more copies. By matching protein sequences in sorted samples from the same patient, clones expanded in unsorted samples were annotated as CD4+, CD8+ or unknown. Wilcoxon tests on paired samples were used to test changes in diversity from C1D1 to C4D1. TCRdb mirrors the immuneACCESS table, restricted to in-frame sequences. Some clones are absent from its copies; in checked studies, under half trace to an unresolved V gene, and the reason for the others is unknown. The V and J calls and clone size come from that table; D and trimming were worked out from the DNA. The sample table lists 100,000 or so clones, just over 90% of them with a count of one. The ten largest clonotypes hold about 2% of the sample.

The rearrangement combines TRBV28 with TRBJ2-7; 13 bases in the junction line up with TRBD2. The sample here was peripheral blood mononuclear cells (PBMCs), taken before the fourth cycle of nivolumab. The receptor was isolated from a human donor with classical Hodgkin lymphoma. The CDR3 reads as follows: CASRAGLAGDNYEQYF. The bases read TGTGCCAGCAGGGCCGGACTAGCGGGAGACAACTACGAGCAGTACTTC. The full variable domain, with segments outside the CDR3 supplied by the reference TRBV28 and TRBJ2-7 proteins, appears as DVKVTQSSRYLVKRTGEKVFLECVQDMDHENMFWYRQDPGLGLRLIYFSYDVKMKEKGDIPEGYSVSREKKERFSLILESASTNQTSMYLCASRAGLAGDNYEQYFGPGTRLTVT.